The entry below gives a single T cell receptor (beta chain) sequence along with its context. This entry comes from a study of T cell changes during pregnancy in multiple sclerosis. The ends lost 5 bases at V and 5 bases at J; junction bases unmatched: 12. The CDR3 is made up of 16 amino acids. CDR1 and CDR2 from the germline V gene are SGDLS and YYNGEE. Libraries were prepared by immunoSEQ multiplex PCR; TCRdb keeps only in-frame clonotypes and omits some of them. Among tens of thousands of clones listed, about 89% were seen once. The chain couples TRBV9 to TRBJ2-5, with TRBD2 matching over 10 bases. The receptor was isolated from a female donor with multiple sclerosis, enrolled in a pregnancy study. Specimen: CD4+ T cells from peripheral blood mononuclear cells, collected before pregnancy. For the CDR3, the DNA is TGTGCCAGCAGTCCTAGGGAGCGGGGGGGCTGGGAGACCCAGTACTTC. Residues: CASSPRERGGWETQYF.